The clone carrying this T cell receptor (beta chain) was seen more than once but under ten times. Its specificity is unknown. This CDR3 is built from 15 residues. Per germline, CDR1 SGDLS and CDR2 YYNGEE. Trimming removed 0 bases at V and 10 bases at J, with 18 bases between. A minimum of 6 million PBMCs was isolated per sample. Next came a second PCR, run for roughly 7 to 12 cycles, which used a sample-barcoded 5' primer along with a J-beta primer mix. Each cDNA molecule was tagged by a template-switch adaptor with 12 random nucleotides. TCRdb re-analysed the 5' RACE reads in MiXCR, keeping a single row per CDR3 protein. The table includes almost 1 million distinct CDR3 sequences, roughly 47% detected once. The data derive from a study of blood T cells in healthy people across ages. Study-level points and caveats: Long-lived donors exceeded aged donors in naive CD4+ cells and diversity.

The V gene is TRBV9, the J gene TRBJ2-3; possibly TRBD2 for D (6 bases). What was sequenced was blood. The sequence was collected from a woman aged 55 to 70 in good health. The CDR3 DNA follows: TGTGCCAGCAGCGTAGGTGGGGACTTCATGACACCGCAGTATTTT. Translation gives CASSVGGDFMTPQYF.